The 14 T cell receptor beta chains below all came from one sample that was sequenced in a study of Ad26.COV2.S vaccination and SARS-CoV-2 variants. Treatment meaning: some 19 received Ad26.COV2.S at low or high dose, single or two shots; several received placebo; per-sample allocation not given. Sampling happened 63 days after the first vaccine or placebo injection. Sequenced by immunoSEQ multiplex PCR; TCRdb stores in-frame clones only, minus some. In the table there are 430,000 or so clones, nearly 90% of which are singletons. The specimen comprised peripheral blood, sampled in a trial of Ad26.COV2.S vaccine versus placebo. The origin of the receptors is a person aged 18-60 years who received the Ad26.COV2.S COVID-19 vaccine or a placebo.

This chain uses TRBV11-2 with TRBJ2-1; maybe TRBD2 (6 bases). The CDR3 contains 19 residues. Trimming left V 4 bases short and J 3 bases short, with 25 bases between. In germline, CDR1 is SGHAT, CDR2 FQNNGV. CDR3 loop: CASSSALAGLPDSYNEQFF. DNA of the CDR3: TGTGCCAGCAGCTCGGCTTTGGCGGGACTTCCGGATAGCTACAATGAGCAGTTCTTC.

The chain uses TRBV19 and TRBJ2-4, with 7 bases aligning to TRBD1. The CDR3 covers 14 residues. Per the germline V gene, CDR1 is LNHDA and CDR2 is SQIVND (reference sequence). V was pared by 4 bases and J by 3 bases, with 3 bases of the junction left unmatched. The CDR3 region is CASSTGGVKNIQYF. The CDR3 DNA sequence: TGTGCCAGTAGTACAGGGGGAGTCAAAAACATTCAGTACTTC.

This rearrangement joins TRBV5-1 to TRBJ2-1; 9 bases line up with TRBD2. V lost 7 bases, J lost 3 bases, and 8 bases stayed unmatched. Germline V lookup: CDR1 SGHRS, CDR2 YFSETQ. The CDR3 is 15 amino acids. The CDR3 coding sequence is TGCGCCAGCGAATATAGCGGGGGTAACTACAATGAGCAGTTCTTC. Protein sequence: CASEYSGGNYNEQFF.

The J gene is TRBJ2-7, the V gene TRBV28, with 7 bases lining up with TRBD1. From germline, CDR1 is MDHEN and CDR2 SYDVKM. There are 14 residues in the CDR3. Losses at the gene ends were 5 bases for V and 7 bases for J; bases not matched to a gene: 11. CDR3 sequence reads: CASSLPRQGYEQYV. The CDR3 DNA reads as TGTGCCAGCAGTCTACCAAGACAGGGTTATGAGCAGTACGTC.

CDR3 amino acids: CSASWPSGVGNTEAFF. For the CDR3, the DNA is TGCAGTGCTAGTTGGCCTAGCGGAGTGGGCAACACTGAAGCTTTCTTT. This chain connects TRBV20-1 to TRBJ1-1; D is unresolved. Germline-derived CDR1 and CDR2 are DFQATT and SNEGSKA (reference sequence). CDR3 length: 16 amino acids. V shed 3 bases and J shed 2 bases, with 19 bases lying between them.

CDR3 amino acids: CASSLESGNQPQHF. The CDR3 nucleotides read TGTGCCAGCAGCTTAGAATCAGGGAATCAGCCCCAGCATTTT. V gene TRBV7-8 combines with J gene TRBJ1-5, with D possibly being TRBD1 (5 bases). Germline-derived CDR1 and CDR2 are SGHVS and FQNEAQ. V lost 1 base to trimming and J lost 4 bases, with 8 bases between them. The CDR3 covers 14 residues.

V usage is TRBV5-1 and J usage is TRBJ2-3; D is perhaps TRBD2 (6 bases). The V and J ends lost 0 bases and 4 bases respectively, with 15 bases between them. This CDR3 contains 16 residues. Germline V gives CDR1 SGHRS, CDR2 YFSETQ. The CDR3 reads CASSLAGVGSSDTQYF. For the CDR3, the DNA is TGCGCCAGCAGCTTGGCGGGGGTCGGGAGCTCAGATACGCAGTATTTT.

The chain couples TRBV4-3 to TRBJ1-1; weak D call: TRBD1 (6 bases). The V and J ends lost 0 bases and 3 bases respectively, with 20 bases between them. The CDR3 is 18 residues long. Germline V gives CDR1 LGHNA, CDR2 YSLEER. The CDR3 DNA sequence: TGCGCCAGCAGCCAAGATCCGGGGACAACTACGGGCTACACTGAAGCTTTCTTT. Its protein product is CASSQDPGTTTGYTEAFF.

The chain employs TRBV7-2 and TRBJ2-3; no clear D. V shed 4 bases and J shed 3 bases, with 14 bases lying between them. This CDR3 has 15 residues. The germline V gene has CDR1 SGHTA and CDR2 FQGNSA. The CDR3 DNA is TGTGCCAGCAGCTCTAGGCCGTTGAGGACAGATACGCAGTATTTT. Translated: CASSSRPLRTDTQYF.

Concerning this clone: Additional DNA sequences in this sample encode the identical CDR3. The chain carries TRBV4-1 and TRBJ2-3; 7 bases line up with TRBD2. This CDR3 spans 16 amino acids. Per germline, CDR1 MGHRA and CDR2 YSYEKL. Germline trimming cut 1 base from V and 0 bases from J; bases unmatched to any gene: 4. CDR3 in DNA: TGCGCCAGCAGCCAAGGGGCGGGGGTTAGCACAGATACGCAGTATTTT. It specifies CASSQGAGVSTDTQYF.

The count of this clone is one. This chain joins TRBV5-1 and TRBJ1-1; D is ambiguous. CDR3 length: 14 amino acids. The V gene lost 0 bases and the J gene lost 4 bases, with 10 bases spanning the gap. The germline V gene encodes CDR1 SGHRS and CDR2 YFSETQ. The CDR3 is CASSLEAAPTEAFF. CDR3 nucleotide sequence: TGCGCCAGCAGCTTGGAGGCAGCCCCCACTGAAGCTTTCTTT.

The rearrangement joins TRBV12-3 or TRBV12-4 to TRBJ1-3; D is ambiguous. CDR3 length: 12 residues. V lost 3 bases and J lost 7, with 7 bases in between. The CDR3 bases are TGTGCCAGCAGTTTGATGAGCAACACCATATATTTT. It specifies CASSLMSNTIYF.

The rearrangement links TRBV28 to TRBJ1-5; D gene ambiguous. In germline, CDR1 is MDHEN, CDR2 SYDVKM. The CDR3 extends over 15 amino acids. V was trimmed by 3 bases and J by 0 bases, leaving 9 bases between them. CDR3 DNA: TGTGCCAGCAGTTTCCCAGACTATAGCAATCAGCCCCAGCATTTT. Amino acid sequence: CASSFPDYSNQPQHF. The entire variable domain, with the rest obtained from reference TRBV28 and TRBJ1-5, is as follows: DVKVTQSSRYLVKRTGEKVFLECVQDMDHENMFWYRQDPGLGLRLIYFSYDVKMKEKGDIPEGYSVSREKKERFSLILESASTNQTSMYLCASSFPDYSNQPQHFGDGTRLSIL.

The chain links TRBV5-5 to TRBJ2-7, with 8 bases fitting TRBD2. Looked up from germline, CDR1 is SGHKS and CDR2 is YYEKEE (reference sequence). V was clipped by 4 bases and J by 7 bases; unmatched bases: 19. This CDR3 spans 17 amino acids. The CDR3 region is CASSLPPGLALSSEQYF. Here the CDR3 DNA reads TGTGCCAGCAGCCTACCCCCCGGACTAGCACTCTCCTCTGAGCAGTACTTC.